The 13 T cell receptor beta chains listed next were all sequenced from one sample in a study of beta chain features in type 1 diabetes. Reverse transcribing all isolated RNA meant expressed TCRB transcripts were sequenced. This table comes from immunoSEQ multiplex PCR, and its TCRdb copy is limited to in-frame clones, with some not included. Seen here are approximately 38,000 clones, about two thirds observed once, and the top ten hold roughly 2%. The source material was Tregs from blood. These receptors all stem from a woman in her 30s in good health.

Notes on this clone: In the same sample, other DNA sequences code for this CDR3. The chain recombines TRBV7-8 with TRBJ2-1; tentative D call: TRBD2 (6 bases). This CDR3 is 14 amino acids long. The V and J ends lost 0 bases and 3 bases respectively, with 6 bases between them. Looked up from germline, CDR1 is SGHVS and CDR2 is FQNEAQ. DNA of the CDR3: TGTGCCAGCAGCTTAGCGGGAGGCTACAATGAGCAGTTCTTC. Translation: CASSLAGGYNEQFF.

The sample holds one count of this clone. The rearrangement uses TRBV4-2 and TRBJ2-5; 9 bases map to TRBD2. Matching the DNA end better, TRBJ2-7 makes the J call doubtful. Germline-derived CDR1 and CDR2 are LGHNA and YNFKEQ. The CDR3 contains 19 residues. The CDR3 reads CASSQDLLSSGTSSYEQYF. The DNA of the CDR3 is TGTGCCAGCAGCCAAGATTTGTTGTCTAGCGGGACCAGCTCCTACGAGCAGTACTTC.

The rearrangement links TRBV7-8 to TRBJ2-2, with 8 bases fitting TRBD2. V dropped 5 bases and J dropped 17; count of bases not matched to a gene: 19. CDR3 length: 15 residues. Germline V gives CDR1 SGHVS, CDR2 FQNEAQ. The CDR3 sequence is CASSAYGTRGSLGFF. The CDR3 bases are TGTGCCAGCAGCGCTTACGGGACTAGGGGTTCGTTAGGTTTTTTT.

V and J are TRBV11-2 and TRBJ2-1; D is undetermined. The germline CDR1 and CDR2 sequences are SGHAT and FQNNGV. Trimming shortened V by 2 bases and J by 1 base, and 9 bases separated the two germline ends. The CDR3 runs 15 residues. As DNA, the CDR3 is TGTGCCAGCAGCTTACTTGAACGGTCCTACAATGAGCAGTTCTTC. Its translation is CASSLLERSYNEQFF.

V usage is TRBV7-2 and J usage is TRBJ1-2; D not certain. Deletions cut 6 bases from V and 4 bases from J, with 15 bases between. Germline loops: CDR1 SGHTA, CDR2 FQGNSA. CDR3 length: 14 amino acids. CDR3 in amino acids: CASSLTGDSYGYTF. The CDR3 bases are TGTGCCAGCAGTCTTACCGGAGATTCCTATGGCTACACCTTC.

This chain links TRBV28 with TRBJ2-7, with TRBD1 matching 10 bases. Germline-derived CDR1 and CDR2 are MDHEN and SYDVKM. Germline trimming cut 4 bases from V and 2 bases from J; bases unmatched to any gene: 11. The CDR3 loop spans 17 amino acids. The CDR3 DNA reads TGTGCCAGCAGTTCCCTACCTACGACAGGGGGCCCCTACGAGCAGTACTTC. Translating gives CASSSLPTTGGPYEQYF. The complete variable domain, with remaining parts taken from reference TRBV28 and TRBJ2-7, reads DVKVTQSSRYLVKRTGEKVFLECVQDMDHENMFWYRQDPGLGLRLIYFSYDVKMKEKGDIPEGYSVSREKKERFSLILESASTNQTSMYLCASSSLPTTGGPYEQYFGPGTRLTVT.

This clone is medium-sized within its sample. V and J are TRBV21-1 and TRBJ2-1; TRBD2 is the table's D call and was not checked against the DNA. TRBV21-1 represents a pseudogene. The CDR3 contains 15 residues. As DNA, the CDR3 is TGTGCCAGCAGCAAAGAGCGGGAGGGGTGCAATGAGCAGTTCTTC. Translated: CASSKEREGCNEQFF.

V gene TRBV7-9 combines with J gene TRBJ1-2, with D possibly being TRBD1 (5 bases). The CDR3 loop spans 14 amino acids. In germline, CDR1 is SEHNR, CDR2 FQNEAQ (reference sequence). V was clipped by 5 bases and J by 5 bases, with 15 bases between them. CDR3 nucleotide sequence: TGTGCCAGCAGCCGCGGGGCCCCCCCTTATGGCTACACCTTC. Residues: CASSRGAPPYGYTF.

V usage is TRBV19 and J usage is TRBJ2-5; 8 bases fit TRBD1. This CDR3 has 15 residues. Trimming removed 1 base from V and 5 bases from J; junction bases left unmatched: 6. CDR1 is LNHDA, CDR2 SQIVND, per germline (reference sequence). CDR3 nucleotide sequence: TGTGCCAGTAGTATAGGGCAGGGGGCGGGGGAGACCCAGTACTTC. This gives the protein CASSIGQGAGETQYF.

The rearrangement uses TRBV2 and TRBJ2-1; D is undetermined. With 1 base removed from V and 6 bases from J, the gap between germline ends came to 10 bases. Germline CDR1 is SNHLY and CDR2 is FYNNEI. This CDR3 contains 14 residues. The CDR3 bases are TGTGCCAGCAGTGAAGTCGGGTCTGGCAATGAGCAGTTCTTC. Residues: CASSEVGSGNEQFF. The full variable domain, completed using reference TRBV2 and TRBJ2-1, is EPEVTQTPSHQVTQMGQEVILRCVPISNHLYFYWYRQILGQKVEFLVSFYNNEISEKSEIFDDQFSVERPDGSNFTLKIRSTKLEDSAMYFCASSEVGSGNEQFFGPGTRLTVL.

This clone showed up just a few times. The chain couples TRBV5-1 to TRBJ1-5; the D is unclear. CDR1 SGHRS and CDR2 YFSETQ come from the germline V gene. Trimming cost V 0 bases and J 5 bases, with 12 bases left between them. This CDR3 is 15 amino acids long. The CDR3 bases are TGCGCCAGCAGCTTGGGCGGCGGTGGGTATCAGCCCCAGCATTTT. It yields the protein CASSLGGGGYQPQHF.

This chain uses TRBV4-1 with TRBJ1-2, with D possibly TRBD1 on 6 matching bases. CDR1 and CDR2 from the germline V gene are MGHRA and YSYEKL. V lost 3 bases to trimming and J lost 7 bases, with 12 bases between them. The CDR3 runs 13 residues. The CDR3 reads CASSQRGLGGYTF. In nucleotides, the CDR3 is TGCGCCAGCAGCCAGCGGGGGCTGGGTGGCTACACCTTC.

To note about this clone: A read error may produce the germline difference seen at one junction end. The rearrangement links TRBV19 to TRBJ1-2, with 7 bases identical to TRBD1. This CDR3 region has 12 residues. Germline assignment: CDR1 LNHDA and CDR2 SQIVND (reference sequence). The CDR3 coding sequence is TGTGCCAGTAGTCCCCACCCGGGACAGCCCGACTTC. Translation: CASSPHPGQPDF.